The 17 T cell receptor beta chains below were found in one sample sequenced in a study of T cells in pancreatic ductal adenocarcinoma. Assay used: immunoSEQ multiplex PCR; TCRdb lists only in-frame clones, some missing. The sample carries fewer than 20,000 clones, about 90% recorded once. Surgery without prior neoadjuvant therapy was the treatment of the selected pancreatic ductal adenocarcinoma patients. The sample comprised PBMCs. These TCRs come from a human donor with pancreatic ductal adenocarcinoma.

This CDR3 reads CASSQDGGGPRNTGELFF. The DNA of the CDR3 is TGCGCCAGCAGCCAAGATGGCGGGGGGCCTAGAAACACCGGGGAGCTGTTTTTT. This rearrangement joins TRBV4-3 to TRBJ2-2, with 8 bases matching TRBD2. The V gene end was trimmed by 0 bases and the J gene end by 2 bases; junction bases not matched to a gene: 8. The CDR3 has 18 amino acids. The V gene's germline CDR1 is LGHNA and CDR2 YSLEER.

The chain carries TRBV7-2 and TRBJ2-2; maybe TRBD1 (6 bases). The V and J ends lost 6 bases and 1 base respectively, with 15 bases between them. The CDR3 covers 16 residues. Per the germline V gene, CDR1 is SGHTA and CDR2 is FQGNSA. The CDR3 here is CASRDQGRRNTGELFF. The CDR3 region has the DNA TGTGCCAGCAGGGATCAGGGGCGGAGGAACACCGGGGAGCTGTTTTTT.

For the CDR3, the DNA is TGTGCCAGCAGTCCCGGGACACCGACCCAGTACTTC. Residues: CASSPGTPTQYF. The V and J genes are TRBV6-5 and TRBJ2-5; the D gene is possibly TRBD1 (6 bases). The CDR3 length is 12 residues. CDR1 is MNHEY and CDR2 is SVGAGI in the germline V gene. With 5 bases removed from V and 7 bases from J, the gap between germline ends came to 11 bases.

The gene calls are TRBV9 and TRBJ1-1; D not resolved. The germline V gene encodes CDR1 SGDLS and CDR2 YYNGEE. V lost 0 bases to trimming and J lost 4 bases, with 7 bases between them. CDR3 length equals 13 residues. The CDR3 region has the DNA TGTGCCAGCAGCGTAGCTGGAAGCACTGAAGCTTTCTTT. This encodes CASSVAGSTEAFF.

The chain couples TRBV4-2 to TRBJ1-4, with D tentatively TRBD1 (6 bases). Trimming stripped 1 base from V and 2 bases from J, with 20 bases between. CDR1 is LGHNA and CDR2 is YNFKEQ in the germline V gene. The CDR3 consists of 19 residues. This CDR3 reads CASSQVKIGGRGTNEKLFF. CDR3 nucleotide sequence: TGTGCCAGCAGCCAAGTCAAGATCGGGGGGCGCGGGACTAATGAAAAACTGTTTTTT.

The chain carries TRBV7-6 and TRBJ1-6; 10 bases are a match to TRBD1. From germline, CDR1 is SGHVS and CDR2 FNYEAQ. This CDR3 region has 19 residues. Trimming cost V 3 bases and J 9 bases; bases outside gene matches: 17. The CDR3, as DNA: TGTGCCAGCAGCTTGTCCGGGACAGGGGCCGCGGCCAGAATTTCACCCCTCCACTTT. This translates into CASSLSGTGAAARISPLHF.

This chain joins TRBV7-9 and TRBJ1-4; D is undetermined. Trimming took off 6 bases at V and 5 bases at J, with 13 bases between the two ends. CDR1 is SEHNR and CDR2 is FQNEAQ in the germline V gene (reference sequence). The CDR3 loop spans 14 amino acids. CDR3 nucleotides: TGTGCCAGCAGTAGTAGGGTGTCAAATGAAAAACTGTTTTTT. This codes for CASSSRVSNEKLFF.

The gene calls are TRBV7-2 and TRBJ2-1, with D perhaps matching TRBD2 (7 bases). The V gene lost 0 bases and the J gene lost 6 bases, with 18 bases spanning the gap. The CDR3 runs to 17 residues. Per the germline V gene, CDR1 is SGHTA and CDR2 is FQGNSA. This CDR3 is CASSLARGRENLNEQFF. The DNA of the CDR3 is TGTGCCAGCAGCTTAGCCCGGGGGCGGGAGAACCTCAATGAGCAGTTCTTC.

V gene TRBV28 combines with J gene TRBJ2-7, with 7 bases that match TRBD2. CDR3 length equals 15 residues. Germline CDR1 MDHEN, CDR2 SYDVKM. V was pared by 5 bases and J by 2 bases, with 9 bases of the junction left unmatched. CDR3 protein: CASSRTAGTTYEQYF. Written as DNA, the CDR3 is TGTGCCAGCAGTCGAACAGCCGGGACTACCTACGAGCAGTACTTC.

This sequence joins TRBV29-1 and TRBJ1-2; no definite D call. Trimming removed 0 bases from V and 2 bases from J, with 7 bases in between. Germline lookup yields CDR1 SQVTM and CDR2 ANQGSEA. CDR3 length: 13 amino acids. The CDR3 nucleotides are TGCAGCGTTGAAGATCAAGGAAACTATGGCTACACCTTC. This gives the protein CSVEDQGNYGYTF.

The CDR3 sequence: CASSLGGASSTEAFF. In DNA form, the CDR3 reads TGTGCCAGCAGTTTGGGAGGGGCTAGTAGCACTGAAGCTTTCTTT. This sequence joins TRBV28 and TRBJ1-1, with D possibly matching TRBD1 (5 bases). V lost 3 bases, J lost 4 bases, and 15 bases lay in between. Looked up from germline, CDR1 is MDHEN and CDR2 is SYDVKM. The CDR3 consists of 15 residues.

This rearrangement joins TRBV7-2 to TRBJ1-1; D may be TRBD1 (6 bases). The CDR3 totals 16 residues. CDR1 SGHTA and CDR2 FQGNSA come from the germline V gene. Trimming stripped 2 bases from V and 4 bases from J, with 17 bases between. CDR3 nucleotide sequence: TGTGCCAGCAGCTTAAGCGGGGGGCCTGGGGGCACTGAAGCTTTCTTT. This sequence encodes CASSLSGGPGGTEAFF.

The chain is built from TRBV5-1 and TRBJ2-3; unclear D gene. CDR3 length: 12 residues. Germline loops: CDR1 SGHRS, CDR2 YFSETQ. V was cut by 4 bases and J by 6 bases, with 9 bases left in between. CDR3 in amino acids: CASSQPLDTQYF. The CDR3 DNA sequence: TGCGCCAGCAGCCAACCACTTGATACGCAGTATTTT.

This rearrangement joins TRBV7-6 to TRBJ1-2, with TRBD1 matching 11 bases. CDR3 length: 19 residues. V lost 0 bases to trimming and J lost 4 bases; unmatched junction nucleotides: 13. CDR1 is SGHVS and CDR2 is FNYEAQ in the germline V gene. CDR3 loop: CASSLARTLRTGGFYGYTF. The CDR3 bases are TGTGCCAGCAGCTTAGCGCGAACCCTACGGACAGGGGGCTTCTATGGCTACACCTTC.

V is TRBV5-4 and J is TRBJ1-2, with 7 bases matching TRBD1. The CDR3 runs to 15 residues. V shed 5 bases, J shed 0 bases, and the junction held 7 bases outside the gene matches. Looked up from germline, CDR1 is SGHNT and CDR2 is YYREEE (reference sequence). The CDR3 nucleotides are TGTGCCAGCAGACCGCCCGGGACAGCTAACTATGGCTACACCTTC. This encodes CASRPPGTANYGYTF. Full variable domain (outside the CDR3, taken from reference TRBV5-4 and TRBJ1-2): ETGVTQSPTHLIKTRGQQVTLRCSSQSGHNTVSWYQQALGQGPQFIFQYYREEENGRGNFPPRFSGLQFPNYSSELNVNALELDDSALYLCASRPPGTANYGYTFGSGTRLTVV.

J is TRBJ1-1 and V is TRBV7-9; the D is unclear. Germline lookup yields CDR1 SEHNR and CDR2 FQNEAQ (reference sequence). The CDR3 has 14 amino acids. Trimming cost V 0 bases and J 11 bases, with 16 bases left between them. CDR3 protein: CASSLADLRDSAFF. The CDR3 nucleotides are TGTGCCAGCAGCTTAGCCGATCTCCGGGATTCGGCTTTCTTT.

The chain has TRBV7-2 and TRBJ2-1; 14 positions agree with TRBD2. Germline lookup yields CDR1 SGHTA and CDR2 FQGNSA. This CDR3 region has 18 residues. Trimming removed 0 bases from V and 8 bases from J; junction bases left unmatched: 9. The CDR3 region has the DNA TGTGCCAGCAGCTTAGCGGGACTAGCGGGAGAGATCGTATATGAGCAGTTCTTC. Protein: CASSLAGLAGEIVYEQFF.